This TCR beta chain was recorded in a study of OX40 agonist ivuxolimab in advanced cancers. Study summary: Ivuxolimab, an antibody that agonizes OX40 (CD134), was administered to the patients. Patients received ivuxolimab, an intravenous treatment, every 2 weeks at 0.01 to 10 mg/kg. Partial responses occurred in three patients (one hepatocellular carcinoma, two cutaneous melanoma).

The data were produced by immunoSEQ multiplex PCR, yet TCRdb's version contains in-frame clones alone and is incomplete. Seen here are tens of thousands of clones, approximately 83% observed once, and the top ten hold more than 0.6%. In germline, CDR1 is SGHTA, CDR2 FQGNSA. Trimming removed 8 bases at V and 6 bases at J, with 22 bases between. The length of the CDR3 is 16 residues. Patients were excluded for autoimmune disease history or systemic immunosuppression. J is TRBJ2-2 and V is TRBV7-2; D may be TRBD2 (6 bases). The sequence derives from an adult with an advanced solid tumor such as melanoma, head and neck, liver or kidney cancer. The sequencing here drew on CD4+ or CD8+ T cells sorted from blood, taken in a trial of the OX40 agonist ivuxolimab. CDR3 loop: CASSRGSGSGAGELFF. In DNA, the CDR3 is TGTGCCAGCTCCCGGGGGAGCGGGTCGGGGGCCGGGGAGCTGTTTTTT.